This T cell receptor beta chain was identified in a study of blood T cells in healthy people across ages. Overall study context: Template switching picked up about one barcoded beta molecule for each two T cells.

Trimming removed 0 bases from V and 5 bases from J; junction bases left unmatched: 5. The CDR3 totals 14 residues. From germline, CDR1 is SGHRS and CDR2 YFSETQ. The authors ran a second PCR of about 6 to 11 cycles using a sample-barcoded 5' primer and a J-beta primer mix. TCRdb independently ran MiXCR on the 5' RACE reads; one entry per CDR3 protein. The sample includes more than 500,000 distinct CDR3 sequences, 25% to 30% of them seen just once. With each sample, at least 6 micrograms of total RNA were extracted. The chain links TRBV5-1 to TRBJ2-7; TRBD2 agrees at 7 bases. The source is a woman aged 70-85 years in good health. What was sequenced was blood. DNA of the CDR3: TGCGCCAGCAGCTTGGTAGAAGCGGGAAACGAGCAGTACTTC. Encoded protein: CASSLVEAGNEQYF.